The 20 T cell receptor beta chains below were found in one sample sequenced in a study of T cell responses to AZD1222 COVID-19 vaccine. Here immunoSEQ multiplex PCR was the method, and the copy in TCRdb shows in-frame clones only, minus some. This sample has nearly 95,000 clones; 90% occur once, and the top ten carry roughly 9.1%. Here the sequenced sample was peripheral blood, taken on day 0 of AZD1222 vaccination. The receptors here all came from an adult in good health.

The gene calls are TRBV19 and TRBJ2-2, with TRBD2 as a possible D gene (7 bases). Germline CDR1 is LNHDA and CDR2 is SQIVND (reference sequence). The V end was cut by 6 bases, the J end by 7 bases, with 15 bases between. CDR3 size: 14 residues. The CDR3: CASSELGGLGELFF. The CDR3, as DNA: TGTGCCAGTAGCGAATTGGGGGGGCTCGGGGAGCTGTTTTTT.

The V call is TRBV10-3, the J call TRBJ2-7, with a possible D match to TRBD1 (6 bases). This CDR3 is built from 14 residues. Germline CDR1 reads ENHRY; CDR2 reads SYGVKD. Trimming removed 4 bases at V and 3 bases at J, with 13 bases between. This CDR3 reads CAISGQGRGYEQYF. As DNA, the CDR3 is TGTGCCATCAGTGGGCAGGGGAGAGGCTACGAGCAGTACTTC.

The chain combines TRBV9 with TRBJ2-3; 12 nucleotides agree with TRBD2. V shed 0 bases, J shed 3 bases, and the junction held 5 bases outside the gene matches. CDR1 is SGDLS, CDR2 YYNGEE, per germline. There are 17 residues in the CDR3. CDR3 amino acids: CASSVGLAGAATDTQYF. DNA for the CDR3: TGTGCCAGCAGCGTAGGACTAGCGGGGGCGGCAACAGATACGCAGTATTTT.

The chain combines TRBV29-1 with TRBJ2-2; D may be TRBD1 (5 bases). Per germline, CDR1 SQVTM and CDR2 ANQGSEA. Trimming removed 7 bases at V and 4 bases at J, with 16 bases between. The CDR3 contains 14 residues. This CDR3 reads CSAEIGVFTGELFF. The CDR3 DNA follows: TGCAGCGCGGAGATAGGGGTTTTCACCGGGGAGCTGTTTTTT.

CDR3 sequence: CASSPSPGFEQYF. In DNA form, the CDR3 reads TGTGCCAGCAGCCCCTCTCCGGGGTTCGAGCAGTACTTC. The chain links TRBV7-9 to TRBJ2-7, with D possibly being TRBD2 (5 bases). V was clipped by 5 bases and J by 6 bases, with 14 bases between them. The CDR3 length is 13 residues. Germline-derived CDR1 and CDR2 are SEHNR and FQNEAQ (reference sequence).

The CDR3 spells CASSLGDTEAFF. CDR3 nucleotides: TGTGCCAGCAGCCTAGGGGATACTGAAGCTTTCTTT. The rearrangement joins TRBV3-1 (or the pseudogene TRBV3-2) to TRBJ1-1; TRBD1 might be the D (5 bases). V was clipped by 4 bases and J by 5 bases, with 8 bases between them. Germline V CDR1 and CDR2: LGHDT, YNNKEL (reference sequence). The CDR3 loop spans 12 amino acids.

This clone was seen just once. The V gene is TRBV5-1, the J gene TRBJ2-1; possibly TRBD1 or TRBD2 for D (5 bases each). This CDR3 is built from 14 residues. The V gene lost 6 bases and the J gene lost 3 bases, with 13 bases spanning the gap. Per germline, CDR1 SGHRS and CDR2 YFSETQ. The CDR3 DNA follows: TGCGCCAGCACCCGGGACCGGGACTACAATGAGCAGTTCTTC. This translates into CASTRDRDYNEQFF.

The J gene is TRBJ2-1, the V gene TRBV6-4, with 7 bases lining up with TRBD1. The germline V gene encodes CDR1 MRHNA and CDR2 SNTAGT. The CDR3 runs 18 residues. The junction had 12 bases not matched to a gene; V was cut back by 3 bases and J by 1 base. CDR3 sequence reads: CASSEQGFAPGSYNEQFF. The CDR3 region has the DNA TGTGCCAGCAGTGAACAGGGGTTCGCTCCCGGGTCCTACAATGAGCAGTTCTTC.

The CDR3 sequence: CASSLAASEAFF. In DNA, the CDR3 is TGTGCCAGTAGTCTGGCTGCAAGTGAAGCTTTCTTT. The rearrangement links TRBV19 to TRBJ1-1; D is uncertain. V lost 5 bases to trimming and J lost 7 bases, with 11 bases between them. Germline values: CDR1 LNHDA, CDR2 SQIVND (reference sequence). The length of the CDR3 is 12 residues.

The chain joins TRBV10-3 to TRBJ1-5; no firm D call. Germline CDR1 is ENHRY and CDR2 is SYGVKD. This CDR3 is 14 amino acids long. The V end lost 6 bases, the J end lost 6 bases, and 15 bases lay between the germline ends. For the CDR3, the DNA is TGTGCCATCAGCCGCGGGAGTGCGGGTCAGCCCCAGCATTTT. Its protein product is CAISRGSAGQPQHF.

The V call is TRBV18, the J call TRBJ1-2; perhaps TRBD1 as D (6 bases). CDR1 is KGHSH and CDR2 is LQKENI in the germline V gene. This CDR3 is built from 12 residues. The V end was cut by 5 bases, the J end by 6 bases, with 10 bases between. As DNA, the CDR3 is TGTGCCAGCTCATCCGGGACACATGGCTACACCTTC. It encodes CASSSGTHGYTF.

The chain has TRBV15 and TRBJ2-5, with 9 positions matching TRBD1. Germline V lookup: CDR1 LNHNV, CDR2 YYDKDF (reference sequence). V trimming: 4 bases; J trimming: 10 bases; junction bases outside the gene matches: 10. CDR3 length: 14 amino acids. In DNA form, the CDR3 reads TGTGCCACCAGCATGGGGACAGGGAAGATGAACCAGTACTTC. Its translation: CATSMGTGKMNQYF.

As to this clone: One junction end disagrees with the germline gene, perhaps due to a read error. The rearrangement uses TRBV7-2 and TRBJ2-7; the match to TRBD2 covers 10 bases. Germline assignment: CDR1 SGHTA and CDR2 FQGNSA. The CDR3 length is 14 residues. CDR3: CASTLTSGVIEQYF. Here the CDR3 DNA reads TGTGCCAGCACCTTAACTAGCGGGGTTATCGAGCAGTACTTC.

CDR3 in amino acids: CASSLDPLYSPLHF. The CDR3 coding sequence is TGTGCCAGCAGTCTCGACCCTCTGTATTCACCCCTCCACTTT. The chain combines TRBV7-9 with TRBJ1-6, with D hard to call. Germline loops: CDR1 SEHNR, CDR2 FQNEAQ (reference sequence). Trimming stripped 6 bases from V and 8 bases from J, with 14 bases between. The CDR3 totals 14 residues. Full variable domain (rest looked up from reference TRBV7-9 and TRBJ1-6): DTGVSQNPRHKITKRGQNVTFRCDPISEHNRLYWYRQTLGQGPEFLTYFQNEAQLEKSRLLSDRFSAERPKGSFSTLEIQRTEQGDSAMYLCASSLDPLYSPLHFGNGTRLTVT.

J is TRBJ1-5 and V is TRBV29-1, with 7 bases aligning to TRBD1. The J segment lost 9 bases and the V segment lost 8 bases, leaving 10 bases of the junction unmatched. CDR1 and CDR2 from the germline V gene are SQVTM and ANQGSEA. The length of the CDR3 is 12 residues. This CDR3 reads CSIGGDLGPQHF. The CDR3 nucleotides are TGCAGCATAGGGGGCGACTTAGGGCCCCAGCATTTT. The full variable domain, completed using reference TRBV29-1 and TRBJ1-5, is SAVISQKPSRDICQRGTSLTIQCQVDSQVTMMFWYRQQPGQSLTLIATANQGSEATYESGFVIDKFPISRPNLTFSTLTVSNMSPEDSSIYLCSIGGDLGPQHFGDGTRLSIL.

This sequence joins TRBV5-1 and TRBJ2-7; 7 nucleotides match TRBD1. Losses at the gene ends were 0 bases for V and 0 bases for J; bases not matched to a gene: 3. The CDR3 has 15 residues. From germline, CDR1 is SGHRS and CDR2 YFSETQ. The CDR3 is CASSLGGQTSYEQYF. The CDR3 bases are TGCGCCAGCAGCTTGGGGGGACAGACCTCCTACGAGCAGTACTTC.

This chain links TRBV3-1 (or the pseudogene TRBV3-2) with TRBJ1-1, with a possible D match to TRBD1 (6 bases). Germline CDR1 and CDR2: LGHDT and YNNKEL (reference sequence). V lost 1 base to trimming and J lost 0 bases, with 15 bases between them. The CDR3 is 17 residues long. As DNA, the CDR3 is TGTGCCAGCAGCCAAGCTTGGGGGGCAGGCATGAACACTGAAGCTTTCTTT. Translation gives CASSQAWGAGMNTEAFF.

This clone was seen more than once but under ten times. This same CDR3 is encoded by further DNA sequences in the sample. This chain joins TRBV30 and TRBJ1-2, with 11 bases lining up with TRBD1. The CDR3 is 12 residues long. With 5 bases clipped from V and 8 bases from J, the junction kept 4 bases outside the gene matches. CDR1 is GTSNPN and CDR2 is SVGIG in the germline V gene (reference sequence). The CDR3, as DNA: TGTGCCTGGGGACAGGGGGCTGGGGGCTACACCTTC. It codes for CAWGQGAGGYTF.

This clone appeared a single time. The rearrangement uses TRBV12-3 or TRBV12-4 and TRBJ1-2; a weak D match, TRBD1 (6 bases). This CDR3 comprises 13 residues. V lost 5 bases and J 4 bases, leaving 11 bases between the germline ends. This chain's CDR3 is CASSRQDFYGYTF. The DNA for the CDR3 is TGTGCCAGCAGTCGACAGGACTTCTATGGCTACACCTTC.

The rearrangement uses TRBV7-9 and TRBJ1-6; unclear D gene. The CDR3 totals 15 residues. Germline lookup yields CDR1 SEHNR and CDR2 FQNEAQ (reference sequence). The germline V and J ends were trimmed by 1 base and 8 bases, with 12 bases remaining between them. The CDR3 DNA reads as TGTGCCAGCAGCTTAGATTGGGCCACTCATTCACCCCTCCACTTT. As protein: CASSLDWATHSPLHF.